What follows are 9 T cell receptor beta chains derived from one specimen sequenced in a study of cytomegalovirus exposure and HLA in healthy donors. Primers for the PCR totalled 60 Vbeta and 13 Jbeta. The data were produced by immunoSEQ multiplex PCR, yet TCRdb's version contains in-frame clones alone and is incomplete. The data show 90,000 to 150,000 clones, approximately 80% seen once. The sample taken for sequencing was PBMCs. These TCRs come from a middle-aged woman in good health and CMV-seropositive.

The V and J genes are TRBV2 and TRBJ1-2; D is possibly TRBD1 (5 bases). There are 16 residues in the CDR3. The V gene lost 8 bases and the J gene lost 2 bases, with 21 bases spanning the gap. Germline V CDR1 and CDR2: SNHLY, FYNNEI. The CDR3 DNA sequence: TGTGCCAGCGCGGGGGAAGGATGGGAGTCAAACTATGGCTACACCTTC. Amino acids: CASAGEGWESNYGYTF. The whole variable domain, filled in from reference TRBV2 and TRBJ1-2, reads EPEVTQTPSHQVTQMGQEVILRCVPISNHLYFYWYRQILGQKVEFLVSFYNNEISEKSEIFDDQFSVERPDGSNFTLKIRSTKLEDSAMYFCASAGEGWESNYGYTFGSGTRLTVV.

This clone was counted between two and nine times. The V and J genes are TRBV6-5 and TRBJ2-2, with TRBD2 matching over 9 bases. J gave up 6 bases and V 6 bases, and 5 bases lay outside the gene matches. Germline CDR1 MNHEY, CDR2 SVGAGI. CDR3 length: 14 amino acids. Here the CDR3 DNA reads TGTGCCAGCAGGAGAGCGGGGGGCCCCGGGGAGCTGTTTTTT. Translating gives CASRRAGGPGELFF.

The chain recombines TRBV19 with TRBJ2-5, with D perhaps TRBD2 (5 bases). The CDR3 consists of 13 residues. The V end lost 4 bases, the J end lost 5 bases, and 11 bases lay between the germline ends. Germline CDR1 reads LNHDA; CDR2 reads SQIVND (reference sequence). DNA for the CDR3: TGTGCCAGTAGTAACTCGGGGTTGGAGACCCAGTACTTC. Its protein product is CASSNSGLETQYF.

The chain carries TRBV11-3 and TRBJ2-4, with 8 bases aligning to TRBD2. V was pared by 5 bases and J by 4 bases, with 10 bases of the junction left unmatched. Germline-derived CDR1 and CDR2 are SGHNT and YENEEA. This CDR3 has 16 amino acids. The CDR3 region is CASSNGGAGMKNIQYF. In DNA form, the CDR3 reads TGTGCCAGCAGCAACGGGGGGGCCGGTATGAAAAACATTCAGTACTTC.

This clone has a single count. The rearrangement links TRBV7-8 to TRBJ1-1; D uncertain. The V end lost 5 bases, the J end lost 0 bases, and 7 bases lay between the germline ends. The germline gives CDR1 SGHVS, CDR2 FQNEAQ. The CDR3 extends over 13 amino acids. CDR3 sequence (DNA): TGTGCCAGCAGCAATACACTGAACACTGAAGCTTTCTTT. This gives the protein CASSNTLNTEAFF.

The chain has TRBV5-5 and TRBJ1-5; no reliable D call. The CDR3 sequence is 16 residues long. Germline CDR1 is SGHKS and CDR2 is YYEKEE (reference sequence). The ends were cut back, 1 base at V and 3 bases at J, with 14 bases in the middle. For the CDR3, the DNA is TGTGCCAGCAGCTTGTCTGGGCAGCGGTCCAATCAGCCCCAGCATTTT. This sequence encodes CASSLSGQRSNQPQHF.

The genes are TRBV30 and TRBJ1-3; D uncertain. V was cut by 3 bases and J by 2 bases, with 11 bases left in between. This CDR3 has 14 residues. Germline CDR1 is GTSNPN and CDR2 is SVGIG (reference sequence). The CDR3 DNA follows: TGTGCCTGGAGCGTACAGCTCCCTGGAAACACCATATATTTT. Amino acids: CAWSVQLPGNTIYF. Full variable domain (rest looked up from reference TRBV30 and TRBJ1-3): SQTIHQWPATLVQPVGSPLSLECTVEGTSNPNLYWYRQAAGRGLQLLFYSVGIGQISSEVPQNLSASRPQDRQFILSSKKLLLSDSGFYLCAWSVQLPGNTIYFGEGSWLTVV.

Remarks on this clone: A read error may produce the germline difference seen at one junction end. The CDR3 nucleotides read TGTGCCAGCAGTCAAGTAGCGAATGAGCAGTTCTTC. Translated: CASSQVANEQFF. The V and J genes are TRBV4-2 and TRBJ2-1, with D tentatively TRBD2 (5 bases). From germline, CDR1 is LGHNA and CDR2 YNFKEQ. The CDR3 is 12 amino acids.

The chain couples TRBV2 to TRBJ2-1; D possibly corresponds to TRBD1 (6 bases). This CDR3 has 13 amino acids. Germline V gene data show CDR1 as SNHLY and CDR2 as FYNNEI. Between the trimmed V and J ends, which lost 3 bases and 8 bases, there was a span of 11 bases. CDR3 protein: CASSDNRVYEQFF. The CDR3, as DNA: TGTGCCAGCAGTGACAACAGGGTATATGAGCAGTTCTTC. Together with reference TRBV2 and TRBJ2-1, the CDR3 gives the full variable domain: EPEVTQTPSHQVTQMGQEVILRCVPISNHLYFYWYRQILGQKVEFLVSFYNNEISEKSEIFDDQFSVERPDGSNFTLKIRSTKLEDSAMYFCASSDNRVYEQFFGPGTRLTVL.